This T cell receptor beta chain was retrieved from a study of shared clonotypes between healthy human individuals. Study-wide results and limits: Despite large depth, rarefaction showed incomplete sorted-subset sequencing. Since donors were few, the genetic and exposure-history diversity represented was limited.

With regard to this clone: Antigen unknown.

V was cut by 7 bases and J by 0 bases, with 9 bases left in between. The CDR3 covers 13 residues. The germline CDR1 and CDR2 sequences are SNHLY and FYNNEI. Libraries were prepared by immunoSEQ multiplex PCR; TCRdb keeps only in-frame clonotypes and omits some of them. This table has just over 2,000,000 clones, 90% to 95% appearing once. V usage is TRBV2 and J usage is TRBJ1-1; D unresolved. This TCR came from a man younger than 35 in good health. Material for sequencing was naive CD4+ T cells sorted from blood. Subset defined: CD45RA+ positively selected. CDR3 coding DNA: TGTGCCAGCACGCAGGACGTGAACACTGAAGCTTTCTTT. Encoded protein: CASTQDVNTEAFF. Filled out from reference TRBV2 and TRBJ1-1, the complete variable domain reads EPEVTQTPSHQVTQMGQEVILRCVPISNHLYFYWYRQILGQKVEFLVSFYNNEISEKSEIFDDQFSVERPDGSNFTLKIRSTKLEDSAMYFCASTQDVNTEAFFGQGTRLTVV.